These 10 T cell receptor beta chains were sequenced from one sample in a study of control samples from healthy donors and cancer patients. TCRdb keeps only in-frame clones here, not all; method: immunoSEQ multiplex PCR. The top ten hold 7.8% of the sample, which has approximately 100,000 clones, approximately 90% seen once. Sample: blood. The receptors here all came from a man aged 30 to 45 in good health.

The chain couples TRBV28 to TRBJ2-7; D is possibly TRBD1 (6 bases). CDR1 is MDHEN and CDR2 is SYDVKM in the germline V gene. This CDR3 is 14 amino acids long. Trimming removed 1 base from V and 3 bases from J, with 10 bases in between. CDR3 sequence reads: CASSLSRGSYEQYF. The CDR3 DNA follows: TGTGCCAGCAGTTTATCCAGGGGTAGCTACGAGCAGTACTTC.

The chain couples TRBV5-4 to TRBJ2-5, with TRBD2 matching 10 bases. This CDR3 is built from 15 residues. The V segment lost 4 bases and the J segment 5 bases; nucleotides outside the gene matches: 8. Per germline, CDR1 SGHNT and CDR2 YYREEE (reference sequence). The CDR3 DNA reads as TGTGCCAGCAGCCCTACTAGCGGGATTGGGGAGACCCAGTACTTC. Protein: CASSPTSGIGETQYF.

The chain links TRBV10-3 to TRBJ1-6; possible D gene TRBD1, 5 bases. CDR3 length: 15 residues. CDR1 ENHRY and CDR2 SYGVKD come from the germline V gene. The V end was cut by 2 bases, the J end by 4 bases, with 9 bases between. CDR3 loop: CAISEEGVYNSPLHF. As DNA, the CDR3 is TGTGCCATCAGTGAGGAAGGGGTTTATAATTCACCCCTCCACTTT.

The chain combines TRBV5-4 with TRBJ1-6; a possible D gene is TRBD1 (5 bases). The length of the CDR3 is 15 residues. CDR1 is SGHNT, CDR2 YYREEE, per germline (reference sequence). V was trimmed by 2 bases and J by 0 bases, leaving 6 bases between them. The CDR3 sequence: CASSFRDSYNSPLHF. The CDR3 bases are TGTGCCAGCAGCTTCAGGGACTCCTATAATTCACCCCTCCACTTT.

The rearrangement links TRBV7-9 to TRBJ2-2, with 7 bases that match TRBD2. The V segment lost 2 bases and the J segment 3 bases; nucleotides outside the gene matches: 6. Germline CDR1 reads SEHNR; CDR2 reads FQNEAQ (reference sequence). This CDR3 region has 16 residues. For the CDR3, the DNA is TGTGCCAGCAGCTTACTTCCGGGAGGCTACACCGGGGAGCTGTTTTTT. Translating it yields CASSLLPGGYTGELFF.

The gene calls are TRBV7-2 and TRBJ2-5; TRBD2 matches 11 bases. This CDR3 has 13 amino acids. V lost 5 bases and J lost 14; bases outside the gene matches: 10. Per the germline V gene, CDR1 is SGHTA and CDR2 is FQGNSA. CDR3 protein: CASSLSTSGTTYF. The CDR3 nucleotides are TGTGCCAGCAGCCTCTCGACTAGCGGGACCACCTACTTC. Full variable domain (remainder filled in from reference TRBV7-2 and TRBJ2-5): GAGVSQSPSNKVTEKGKDVELRCDPISGHTALYWYRQSLGQGLEFLIYFQGNSAPDKSGLPSDRFSAERTGGSVSTLTIQRTQQEDSAVYLCASSLSTSGTTYFGPGTRLLVL.

The chain uses TRBV5-1 and TRBJ1-1; TRBD1 matches 10 bases. The germline gives CDR1 SGHRS, CDR2 YFSETQ. The CDR3 runs to 15 residues. The J segment lost 5 bases and the V segment lost 3 bases, leaving 7 bases of the junction unmatched. The CDR3, as DNA: TGCGCCAGCAGCTCCCTGACAGGGGGCGATACTGAAGCTTTCTTT. It is translated as CASSSLTGGDTEAFF.

In its sample, this clone was seen once. This chain uses TRBV12-3 or TRBV12-4 with TRBJ1-3; perhaps TRBD1 as D (5 bases). Trimming removed 0 bases at V and 7 bases at J, with 7 bases between. This CDR3 is built from 13 residues. CDR3 sequence: CASSLAGTNTIYF. As DNA, the CDR3 is TGTGCCAGCAGTTTAGCAGGGACCAACACCATATATTTT.

The rearrangement links TRBV12-5 to TRBJ2-4, with D possibly TRBD1 on 5 matching bases. This CDR3 comprises 15 residues. CDR1 is LGHNT, CDR2 FRNRAP, per germline. The V end was cut by 0 bases, the J end by 3 bases, with 9 bases between. The chain's CDR3 is CASGLVTGLKNIQYF. The CDR3 DNA is TGTGCTAGTGGTTTGGTAACAGGCCTCAAAAACATTCAGTACTTC.

V gene TRBV12-3 or TRBV12-4 combines with J gene TRBJ1-5; a possible D gene is TRBD1 (5 bases). CDR3 length: 13 amino acids. The ends were cut back, 3 bases at V and 15 bases at J, with 18 bases in the middle. In DNA, the CDR3 is TGTGCCAGCAGTTTGGCTTCCAGGGAACTCCGGCATTTT. This translates into CASSLASRELRHF.